This note documents a single T cell receptor (beta chain) sequence. Its antigen remains unknown. This CDR3 fails to terminate in the conserved phenylalanine or tryptophan, so it likely reflects a read error. This sample is part of a study of T cell repertoires in cytomegalovirus infection. Across the whole study: Through public TCR beta signatures, both CMV infection and matching HLA type were indicated.

TCRdb reanalysed the reads using MiXCR and keeps one entry per CDR3 protein. The table has some 400,000 distinct CDR3 sequences, around 32% seen once. Study observations and caveats: HLA-C-restricted CMV clonotypes gave the most frequent clonotype in two of eight donors. Cumulative public TCR beta family frequency identified carriers of CMV plus the relevant HLA.

V dropped 0 bases and J dropped 6 bases, with 5 bases sitting between them. Germline V CDR1 and CDR2: SGHDN, FVKESK. The CDR3 is 13 amino acids. This clonotype was obtained from a human donor in good health (CMV status not recorded). Some clones in this sample may be carry-over from other donors' samples. The chain links TRBV14 to TRBJ1-4; D unresolved. The specimen was PBMCs. This chain's CDR3 is CASSQEWDEKLFL. The CDR3 bases are TGTGCCAGCAGCCAAGAATGGGATGAAAAACTGTTTTTG.